The 21 T cell receptor beta chains below come from one sample, sequenced in a study of blood T cells in healthy people across ages. PCR was performed a second time for roughly 7 to 11 cycles using a sample-barcoded 5' primer and a J-beta primer mix. Via MiXCR, TCRdb re-called the 5' RACE reads, giving one row per CDR3 protein. The sample lists 700,000 to 850,000 distinct CDR3 sequences; roughly 35% were seen once. Sequencing was performed on blood. The origin of the receptors is a young man in good health.

The sample holds many counts of this clonotype. A junction boundary mismatches the germline segment, possibly from a read error. The chain uses TRBV7-7 and TRBJ2-1, with no clear D. The CDR3 runs to 13 residues. The germline CDR1 and CDR2 sequences are SSHAT and FNYEAQ (reference sequence). CDR3 in amino acids: CASSPRLDDEQFF. The CDR3 nucleotides are TGTGCTAGCAGCCCACGGCTAGATGATGAGCAGTTCTTC.

In its sample, this clonotype was seen many times. The gene calls are TRBV10-3 and TRBJ2-7, with 9 bases aligning to TRBD1. Germline CDR1 is ENHRY and CDR2 is SYGVKD. Trimming took 6 bases from V and 3 from J; bases not matched to a gene: 9. The CDR3 runs to 15 residues. This CDR3 reads CAIRAWDRVDYEQYF. In DNA, the CDR3 is TGTGCCATCAGGGCTTGGGACAGGGTTGACTACGAGCAGTACTTC.

CDR3 region: CASSRPNRVSPLHF. CDR3 bases: TGTGCCAGCAGCCGCCCTAACAGGGTCTCACCCCTCCACTTT. The rearrangement links TRBV6-2 or TRBV6-3 to TRBJ1-6; perhaps TRBD1 as D (6 bases). CDR3 length equals 14 residues. Trimming stripped 6 bases from V and 10 bases from J, with 16 bases between. From germline, CDR1 is MNHEY and CDR2 SVGEGT.

The chain links TRBV7-2 to TRBJ2-1; 11 bases agree with TRBD2. This CDR3 comprises 19 residues. CDR1 and CDR2 from the germline V gene are SGHTA and FQGNSA. Losses at the gene ends were 5 bases for V and 2 bases for J; bases not matched to a gene: 14. CDR3 nucleotides: TGTGCCAGCAGCCCCAGGGTGGTAGCGGGGGGGATGCCCTACAATGAGCAGTTCTTC. It yields the protein CASSPRVVAGGMPYNEQFF.

This clonotype was counted only a few times. The rearrangement uses TRBV7-2 and TRBJ2-5; D is unclear. Trimming left V 3 bases short and J 2 bases short, with 10 bases between. The germline gives CDR1 SGHTA, CDR2 FQGNSA. The CDR3 length is 14 residues. The CDR3 DNA follows: TGTGCCAGCAGCTTCGACACACCTCAAGAGACCCAGTACTTC. Its protein is CASSFDTPQETQYF.

In its sample, this clonotype was seen a few times. The rearrangement links TRBV10-3 to TRBJ1-2, with 9 bases lining up with TRBD1. The CDR3 extends over 14 amino acids. Germline V gene data show CDR1 as ENHRY and CDR2 as SYGVKD. With 7 bases clipped from V and 6 bases from J, the junction kept 9 bases outside the gene matches. Here the CDR3 DNA reads TGTGCCATCACCAGGGACAGGGATACTAATGGCTACACCTTC. Translated, it gives CAITRDRDTNGYTF.

In this sample, this clonotype turned up a few times. The chain employs TRBV15 and TRBJ2-3; no clear D. The CDR3 sequence is 14 residues long. In germline, CDR1 is LNHNV, CDR2 YYDKDF (reference sequence). With 1 base removed from V and 5 bases from J, the gap between germline ends came to 10 bases. The CDR3 DNA reads as TGTGCCACCAGCAGAGGGGGTTTCGGAGATACGCAGTATTTT. Its protein product is CATSRGGFGDTQYF.

The chain combines TRBV6-2 or TRBV6-3 with TRBJ1-3; the D is unclear. Per the germline V gene, CDR1 is MNHEY and CDR2 is SVGEGT. The CDR3 runs to 14 residues. V lost 0 bases and J 3 bases, leaving 6 bases between the germline ends. CDR3 bases: TGTGCCAGCAGTTACTCGCTTCGTGGAAACACCATATATTTT. It encodes CASSYSLRGNTIYF.

The gene calls are TRBV9 and TRBJ1-1; unclear D gene. V was cut by 0 bases and J by 0 bases, with 6 bases left in between. The CDR3 runs 14 residues. The V gene's germline CDR1 is SGDLS and CDR2 YYNGEE. The CDR3 bases are TGTGCCAGCAGCGTAGGGGTACTGAACACTGAAGCTTTCTTT. Translating it yields CASSVGVLNTEAFF.

This sequence joins TRBV5-1 and TRBJ1-2; tentative D call: TRBD1 (6 bases). Germline V CDR1 and CDR2: SGHRS, YFSETQ. CDR3 length: 13 amino acids. V lost 4 bases and J 5 bases, leaving 12 bases between the germline ends. CDR3 sequence: CASSPSGEYGYTF. CDR3 nucleotides: TGCGCCAGCAGCCCCTCAGGGGAGTATGGCTACACCTTC.

In its sample, this clonotype was seen many times. V and J are TRBV29-1 and TRBJ1-2, with D possibly being TRBD1 (5 bases). From germline, CDR1 is SQVTM and CDR2 ANQGSEA. CDR3 size: 11 residues. The V end lost 8 bases, the J end lost 8 bases, and 15 bases lay between the germline ends. As DNA, the CDR3 is TGCAGCTGGGGGGGTGACGGGGGCTACACCTTC. The encoded protein is CSWGGDGGYTF.

The chain combines TRBV4-2 with TRBJ2-3, with D perhaps matching TRBD2 (6 bases). CDR3 size: 14 residues. The germline V gene encodes CDR1 LGHNA and CDR2 YNFKEQ. The V end lost 2 bases, the J end lost 4 bases, and 10 bases lay between the germline ends. The CDR3 DNA reads as TGTGCCAGCAGCCAACTGAGGAGGGCAGATACGCAGTATTTT. Translation: CASSQLRRADTQYF.

This clonotype was picked up a small number of times. The chain couples TRBV4-1 to TRBJ1-5; no definite D call. The CDR3 consists of 15 residues. Germline V CDR1 and CDR2: MGHRA, YSYEKL. The V gene lost 4 bases and the J gene lost 0 bases, with 10 bases spanning the gap. The CDR3 bases are TGCGCCAGCAGCCGTGGGATCGATAGCAATCAGCCCCAGCATTTT. Its protein is CASSRGIDSNQPQHF.

This clonotype was counted a few times. The chain couples TRBV2 to TRBJ2-3; D is possibly TRBD1 or TRBD2 (6 bases each). Trimming shortened V by 7 bases and J by 2 bases, and 19 bases separated the two germline ends. CDR3 length equals 16 residues. CDR1 is SNHLY and CDR2 is FYNNEI in the germline V gene. CDR3 in amino acids: CASIGGKGGITDTQYF. The CDR3 coding sequence is TGTGCCAGCATAGGGGGGAAAGGAGGGATCACAGATACGCAGTATTTT.

V usage is TRBV29-1 and J usage is TRBJ1-2; D is unresolved. CDR1 and CDR2 from the germline V gene are SQVTM and ANQGSEA. Trimming took off 0 bases at V and 8 bases at J, with 13 bases between the two ends. The CDR3 is 13 residues long. The CDR3 sequence: CSVEDSRQFGYTF. The DNA for the CDR3 is TGCAGCGTTGAAGATAGTAGACAATTCGGCTACACCTTC. Full variable domain (remainder filled in from reference TRBV29-1 and TRBJ1-2): SAVISQKPSRDICQRGTSLTIQCQVDSQVTMMFWYRQQPGQSLTLIATANQGSEATYESGFVIDKFPISRPNLTFSTLTVSNMSPEDSSIYLCSVEDSRQFGYTFGSGTRLTVV.

The rearrangement links TRBV3-1 to TRBJ2-5, with TRBD2 identical over 7 bases. This CDR3 contains 14 residues. V lost 4 bases, J lost 3 bases, and 5 bases stayed unmatched. The germline V gene encodes CDR1 LGHDT and CDR2 YNNKEL (reference sequence). CDR3 sequence reads: CASSPGGWEETQYF. The CDR3 nucleotides are TGTGCCAGCAGCCCGGGGGGATGGGAAGAGACCCAGTACTTC.

This clonotype appeared a few times. The chain carries TRBV20-1 and TRBJ1-4; D is possibly TRBD1 (5 bases). The CDR3 has 14 amino acids. The germline V gene encodes CDR1 DFQATT and CDR2 SNEGSKA (reference sequence). V shed 3 bases and J shed 5 bases, with 13 bases lying between them. CDR3 DNA: TGCAGTGCTAGGCGGCCAGGGCGGAATGAAAAACTGTTTTTT. Its protein product is CSARRPGRNEKLFF.

The J gene is TRBJ2-3, the V gene TRBV20-1, with D perhaps TRBD2 (6 bases). Per germline, CDR1 DFQATT and CDR2 SNEGSKA (reference sequence). The CDR3 spans 15 residues. Trimming left V 6 bases short and J 0 bases short, with 16 bases between. The CDR3 spells CSALSEGMSTDTQYF. DNA of the CDR3: TGCAGTGCCCTCTCGGAGGGGATGAGCACAGATACGCAGTATTTT.

The rearrangement uses TRBV6-5 and TRBJ1-5; weak D call: TRBD1 (5 bases). This CDR3 has 14 residues. V lost 10 bases to trimming and J lost 2 bases, with 15 bases between them. The V gene's germline CDR1 is MNHEY and CDR2 SVGAGI. For the CDR3, the DNA is TGTGCCACCTCAACAGGCCCGGGCAATCAGCCCCAGCATTTT. Protein sequence: CATSTGPGNQPQHF.

This clonotype was recorded a few times. The chain recombines TRBV4-2 with TRBJ2-5; D is unresolved. The CDR3 runs to 15 residues. Germline V lookup: CDR1 LGHNA, CDR2 YNFKEQ. Trimming removed 0 bases at V and 4 bases at J, with 12 bases between. CDR3 residues: CASSQDDLVGETQYF. CDR3 in DNA: TGTGCCAGCAGCCAAGATGACCTAGTGGGAGAGACCCAGTACTTC.

This clonotype was recorded many times. The chain is built from TRBV12-3 or TRBV12-4 and TRBJ2-1, with D unclear. CDR3 length: 15 amino acids. The V and J ends lost 5 bases and 2 bases respectively, with 13 bases between them. DNA of the CDR3: TGTGCCAGCAGTCTCGAGCCACTTGCCTACAATGAGCAGTTCTTC. It specifies CASSLEPLAYNEQFF.